This passage covers 19 T cell receptor beta chains from one sample sequenced in a study of CD8 T cells in ankylosing spondylitis. Study-wide results and caveats: About 8 highly homologous variants made up a TCR beta motif, and this motif appeared characteristic of ankylosing spondylitis blood.

TCRdb called the 5' RACE reads again in MiXCR, with one record for every CDR3 protein. The sample consists of 450,000 to 550,000 distinct CDR3 sequences, roughly 5.3% of them appearing once. Their antigens remain unidentified. The sample taken for sequencing was blood, either unsorted or a sorted T cell fraction (not recorded which). These receptors all stem from a male donor with ankylosing spondylitis.

There are many counts of this clonotype. The chain carries TRBV24-1 and TRBJ2-1, with D perhaps TRBD1 or TRBD2 (6 bases each). In germline, CDR1 is KGHDR, CDR2 SFDVKD. The V and J ends lost 0 bases and 9 bases respectively, with 14 bases between them. CDR3 size: 15 residues. This CDR3 reads CATSDLRGLRGEQFF. CDR3 nucleotides: TGTGCCACCAGTGATTTGCGGGGGCTAAGAGGTGAGCAGTTCTTC.

This clonotype was counted many times. The chain recombines TRBV9 with TRBJ2-3; D perhaps matches TRBD1 (5 bases). The CDR3 consists of 14 residues. The ends were cut back, 6 bases at V and 4 bases at J, with 15 bases in the middle. Germline V lookup: CDR1 SGDLS, CDR2 YYNGEE. DNA for the CDR3: TGTGCCAGCAACTTTCAGGGCCCTGCAGATACGCAGTATTTT. Its translation: CASNFQGPADTQYF.

This clonotype was seen at least ten times. The V gene is TRBV5-1, the J gene TRBJ1-4, with D maybe TRBD1 (6 bases). CDR3 length: 15 amino acids. V was clipped by 0 bases and J by 7 bases, with 13 bases between them. CDR1 SGHRS and CDR2 YFSETQ come from the germline V gene. The CDR3 sequence is CASSLAQGRGEKLFF. The CDR3 coding sequence is TGCGCCAGCAGCTTGGCCCAGGGGCGCGGTGAAAAACTGTTTTTT.

The table lists this clonotype with many counts. V and J are TRBV7-2 and TRBJ1-4, with 9 positions matching TRBD1. Germline CDR1 is SGHTA and CDR2 is FQGNSA. V lost 5 bases to trimming and J lost 8 bases; unmatched junction nucleotides: 6. The CDR3 consists of 14 residues. The CDR3, as DNA: TGTGCCAGCAGCAGACAGGGGGTAGCGGAAAAACTGTTTTTT. The encoded protein is CASSRQGVAEKLFF.

This clonotype was seen a handful of times. V is TRBV18 and J is TRBJ2-5; no reliable D call. Trimming shortened V by 0 bases and J by 1 base, and 9 bases separated the two germline ends. The length of the CDR3 is 15 residues. The germline V gene has CDR1 KGHSH and CDR2 LQKENI. The CDR3 sequence is CASSPPGAPQETQYF. The CDR3 DNA is TGTGCCAGCTCACCACCCGGTGCGCCCCAAGAGACCCAGTACTTC.

This clonotype was recorded at least ten times. The V call is TRBV5-5, the J call TRBJ1-2; D is uncertain. Between the trimmed V and J ends, which lost 5 bases and 8 bases, there was a span of 13 bases. The germline V gene encodes CDR1 SGHKS and CDR2 YYEKEE (reference sequence). The CDR3 extends over 12 amino acids. Here the CDR3 reads CASRSDAEGYTF. CDR3 nucleotide sequence: TGTGCCAGCAGATCGGACGCGGAGGGCTACACCTTC.

In its sample, this clonotype was seen many times. This chain joins TRBV12-3 or TRBV12-4 and TRBJ2-5; D is perhaps TRBD1 (5 bases). The length of the CDR3 is 13 residues. Deletions cut 6 bases from V and 2 bases from J, with 10 bases between. As DNA, the CDR3 is TGTGCCAGCAGCCGACAGCTACAAGAGACCCAGTACTTC. Protein sequence: CASSRQLQETQYF.

This clonotype has a count of ten or more. The chain employs TRBV12-3 or TRBV12-4 and TRBJ1-3; no reliable D call. CDR3 size: 14 residues. Trimming shortened V by 6 bases and J by 6 bases, and 15 bases separated the two germline ends. The CDR3 spells CASSPGQALNTIYF. The CDR3 nucleotides are TGTGCCAGCAGCCCCGGGCAGGCTTTAAACACCATATATTTT.

This clonotype was recorded at least ten times. V gene TRBV5-1 combines with J gene TRBJ2-7; tentative D call: TRBD2 (5 bases). This CDR3 contains 12 residues. In germline, CDR1 is SGHRS, CDR2 YFSETQ. V was pared by 7 bases and J by 3 bases, with 11 bases between. CDR3 nucleotide sequence: TGCGCCAGCGGTTCCCGGGGCTACGAGCAGTACTTC. Amino acids: CASGSRGYEQYF.

This clonotype has a handful of counts. V usage is TRBV12-3 or TRBV12-4 and J usage is TRBJ2-5, with 7 bases matching TRBD1. The CDR3 has 14 amino acids. After removal of 7 bases from V and 5 bases from J, the junction contained 10 bases not matched to a gene. The CDR3 spells CASIHRGNGETQYF. The CDR3, as DNA: TGTGCCAGCATCCACAGGGGAAACGGGGAGACCCAGTACTTC.

This clonotype was detected many times. The chain carries TRBV5-6 and TRBJ2-1; maybe TRBD2 (6 bases). The CDR3 extends over 12 amino acids. V was pared by 4 bases and J by 9 bases, with 11 bases between. Germline V gene sequence: CDR1 SGHDT, CDR2 YYEEEE. The CDR3 DNA reads TGTGCCAGCAGCCGAAGGGGAGGTGAGCAGTTCTTC. This codes for CASSRRGGEQFF.

The table lists this clonotype with many counts. A junction boundary mismatches the germline segment, possibly from a read error. The chain couples TRBV24-1 to TRBJ1-2, with D unresolved. There are 11 residues in the CDR3. CDR1 and CDR2 from the germline V gene are KGHDR and SFDVKD. The CDR3 region has the DNA TGTGCCACCAGAGATTCGGATGGCTACACCTTC. Translation: CATRDSDGYTF.

With respect to this clonotype: A much larger clonotype is one base distant, so this may be a read error. Here the CDR3 omits its conserved ending phenylalanine or tryptophan, so a read error is the likely source. The chain employs TRBV20-1 and TRBJ2-1, with D unclear. In germline, CDR1 is DFQATT, CDR2 SNEGSKA (reference sequence). The CDR3 is 15 amino acids. V was clipped by 0 bases and J by 0 bases, with 9 bases between them. This chain's CDR3 is CSARDRPSSYNEQFY. CDR3 DNA sequence: TGCAGTGCTAGAGATAGACCGAGCTCCTACAATGAGCAGTTCTAC.

In this sample, this clonotype turned up many times. The V gene is TRBV7-8, the J gene TRBJ2-2; tentative D call: TRBD1 (5 bases). Per germline, CDR1 SGHVS and CDR2 FQNEAQ. The CDR3 has 17 amino acids. V dropped 1 base and J dropped 5 bases, with 17 bases sitting between them. DNA for the CDR3: TGTGCCAGCAGCTTAGTTTCTATGGTAGCAGGGACCGGGGAGCTGTTTTTT. Translation gives CASSLVSMVAGTGELFF.

Ten or more counts support this clonotype. V and J are TRBV20-1 and TRBJ2-1; D assignment may be TRBD1 or TRBD2 (5 bases each). The CDR3 loop spans 13 amino acids. The germline V gene has CDR1 DFQATT and CDR2 SNEGSKA (reference sequence). Deletions cut 7 bases from V and 7 bases from J, with 17 bases between. The CDR3: CSVGTFRGNEQFF. The DNA of the CDR3 is TGCAGTGTTGGGACCTTTCGGGGAAATGAGCAGTTCTTC.

The chain joins TRBV4-2 to TRBJ2-7; 13 positions agree with TRBD2. The V gene's germline CDR1 is LGHNA and CDR2 YNFKEQ. The CDR3 length is 18 residues. Unmatched junction bases numbered 20, after V lost 10 bases and J lost 5 bases. The CDR3 DNA follows: TGTGCCATCGGCGCCCGGGTCCCAAGGACTAGCGGGAGCCACGAGCAGTACTTC. Its translation: CAIGARVPRTSGSHEQYF.

This clonotype was counted many times. CDR3 bases: TGTGCCAGCACAATCGTCGGGGGAAACACCATATATTTT. As protein: CASTIVGGNTIYF. This chain connects TRBV5-6 to TRBJ1-3, with unresolved D. The CDR3 is 13 residues long. V was shortened by 6 bases and J by 4 bases, with 11 bases between the two germline ends. Germline CDR1 and CDR2: SGHDT and YYEEEE.

This clonotype has ten or more counts. The chain uses TRBV4-3 and TRBJ2-2; D may be TRBD2 (5 bases). The CDR3 contains 14 residues. Germline assignment: CDR1 LGHNA and CDR2 YSLEER. V was pared by 1 base and J by 7 bases, with 10 bases between. CDR3 nucleotides: TGCGCCAGCAGCCAAGGGAGGTTCGGCGGGGAGCTGTTTTTT. Translating it yields CASSQGRFGGELFF.

This clonotype was picked up many times. The chain uses TRBV5-1 and TRBJ1-1, with unresolved D. CDR1 and CDR2 (germline): SGHRS, YFSETQ. The CDR3 loop spans 13 amino acids. Trimming removed 2 bases from V and 1 base from J, with 6 bases in between. In DNA form, the CDR3 reads TGCGCCAGCAGCTTTATGGCGAACACTGAAGCTTTCTTT. Its translation: CASSFMANTEAFF.